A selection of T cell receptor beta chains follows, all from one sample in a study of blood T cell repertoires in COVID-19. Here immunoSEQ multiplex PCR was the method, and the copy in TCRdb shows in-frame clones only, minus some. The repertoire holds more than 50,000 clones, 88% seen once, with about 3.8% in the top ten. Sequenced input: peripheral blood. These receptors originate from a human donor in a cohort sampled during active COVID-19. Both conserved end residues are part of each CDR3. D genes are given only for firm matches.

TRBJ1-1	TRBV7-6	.	CASSLERDLNTEAFF	TGTGCCAGCAGCTTAGAACGGGATCTGAACACTGAAGCTTTCTTT
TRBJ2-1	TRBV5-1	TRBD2	CASSSGLAGAVSYNEQFF	TGCGCCAGCAGCTCCGGACTAGCGGGGGCTGTCTCCTACAATGAGCAGTTCTTC
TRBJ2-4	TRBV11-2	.	CASSKRGGEGFIQYF	TGTGCCAGCAGCAAGCGAGGGGGGGAGGGCTTTATTCAGTACTTC
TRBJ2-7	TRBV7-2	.	CASSLARGGTDSYEQYF	TGTGCCAGCAGCTTAGCGAGAGGCGGGACGGATTCCTACGAGCAGTACTTC
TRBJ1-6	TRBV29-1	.	CSVGQGGNSPLHF	TGCAGCGTGGGGCAGGGAGGTAATTCACCCCTCCACTTT
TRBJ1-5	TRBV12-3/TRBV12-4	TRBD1	CASGTGLVWPQHF	TGTGCCAGCGGGACAGGGTTGGTTTGGCCCCAGCATTTT
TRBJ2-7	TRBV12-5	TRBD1	CASGKSTQGAGTYEQYF	TGTGCTAGTGGCAAGAGCACCCAGGGGGCTGGCACCTACGAGCAGTACTTC
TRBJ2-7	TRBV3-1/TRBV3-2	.	CASSPRVNRYEQYF	TGTGCCAGCAGCCCTCGGGTAAACCGCTACGAGCAGTACTTC
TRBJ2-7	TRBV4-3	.	CASSQDYSRGLFTYEQYF	TGCGCCAGCAGCCAAGACTACTCTCGAGGACTATTCACCTACGAGCAGTACTTC
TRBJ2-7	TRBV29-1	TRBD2	CSVESRTSPYEQYF	TGCAGCGTTGAATCCCGGACTAGCCCCTACGAGCAGTACTTC
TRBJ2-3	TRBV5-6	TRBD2	CASSLSYGRAGDTQYF	TGTGCCAGCAGCTTGTCCTACGGGAGGGCCGGTGATACGCAGTATTTT
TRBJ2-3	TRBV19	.	CASSWAGGDTQYF	TGTGCCAGTAGTTGGGCAGGGGGGGATACGCAGTATTTT